This entry concerns a single T cell receptor beta chain. The source of the sample is a study of blood T cell repertoires in COVID-19. Study in general: The United States, Italy and Spain provided the acute and convalescent COVID-19 samples.

Deletions cut 2 bases from V and 10 bases from J, with 21 bases between. Germline CDR1 reads LNHDA; CDR2 reads SQIVND (reference sequence). The length of the CDR3 is 16 residues. Measured with immunoSEQ multiplex PCR; TCRdb has only the in-frame clones, and not every one. Of 150,000 to 200,000 clones in the sample, more than 85% are singletons; the top ten hold less than 3.5%. This receptor was identified in a woman aged 25 to 39 with active or convalescent COVID-19. V is TRBV19 and J is TRBJ2-1, with a possible D match to TRBD2 (5 bases). Sequenced: peripheral blood. CDR3 bases: TGTGCCAGTAGTATAAGTGGAGGCGCAAGGTCAATAGAGCAGTTCTTC. Amino acid sequence: CASSISGGARSIEQFF. The full variable domain, in which reference TRBV19 and TRBJ2-1 provide the parts outside the CDR3, is DGGITQSPKYLFRKEGQNVTLSCEQNLNHDAMYWYRQDPGQGLRLIYYSQIVNDFQKGDIAEGYSVSREKKESFPLTVTSAQKNPTAFYLCASSISGGARSIEQFFGPGTRLTVL.